The present TCR beta chain was sequenced within a study of beta chain features in type 1 diabetes (dated by TCRdb to the late 2010s). Some background on the complete study: Patients and healthy donors did not differ in mean age, gender distribution, total cell number or subset yield. The study compared the TCRB repertoires of sorted circulating CD4+ T cell subsets in recently diagnosed type 1 diabetes patients with those in matched healthy donors. Across all samples, around 100 million sorted cells were examined, and cell number per subset correlated strongly with RNA yield. Naive and central memory subsets were obtained from all 30 or so donors, but regulatory and stem cell-like memory subsets were isolated from only 8 patients and roughly eight healthy donors.

This clone occurred a few times. Its antigen is not yet known. A junction end diverges from the germline sequence, so it may reflect a read error. A single peripheral blood draw of 95 to 150 mL on average was collected from each donor into heparinised tubes. A BD FACSAria II was used to sort naive, central memory, regulatory and stem cell-like memory CD4+ T cells with a panel that included CD45RO, CCR7, CD25, CD127, CD95 and CD27. Every sorted population had a purity above 95%. PBMCs were separated immediately by Lymphoprep density gradient centrifugation and were stained directly, without being cultured. Samples were stained and sorted in pairs, with one healthy donor and one patient per experiment, so that batch effects were minimized. The entire isolated RNA was reverse transcribed using the High Capacity cDNA Reverse Transcription Kit, and thus expressed TCRB transcripts were sequenced. Deep immunoSEQ sequencing was performed on naive, central memory and regulatory T cell samples, with an average of around 3.4 million total reads per sample. Sorted cells were lysed in RLT buffer, and RNA was extracted using DNase-treated RNeasy Micro or Mini kits according to cell number. Each cell subset was processed on its own to prevent cross-contamination, while patient and healthy donor samples were processed together. The immunoSEQ multiplex PCR was used to amplify TCRB sequences from cDNA, yielding 87-bp fragments that span the CDR3 region. Sequencing of the amplicons was done on the Illumina HiSeq platform. For the original study's pipeline: PCR bias was computationally corrected using synthetic template baselines, reads within Hamming distance 2 were collapsed, and singletons that could not be merged were discarded. By aligning reads against IMGT, V, D and J genes, CDR3 length, and insertions or deletions at six rearrangement sites were assigned. Within each subset, clonotype counts were normalized to sorted cell number, and only after that were true diversity and Gini coefficients computed with the tcR R package. Repertoire sharing was quantified using the overlap coefficient calculated on TCRB nucleotide sequences. Out-of-frame TCRB sequences from naive cells were analyzed to stand in for the pre-selection repertoire. TCRdb took over this immuneACCESS table, retaining in-frame rearrangements with V and J assigned. Such tables are incomplete; in checked studies, under half of the missing clones stem from an unresolved V gene, and the remainder is unexplained. V, J and clone size are taken as reported in that table, and D and trimming were inferred from the DNA itself. The sample yields more than 300,000 clones; around 12% were counted once. The ten largest clones take up 0.008% to 0.011% of the sample.

The CDR3 has 16 amino acids, counting the end cysteine and phenylalanine. The only DNA kept is the CDR3, 48 bases in frame from the first base. CDR1 and CDR2 were assigned from the germline V gene (reference sequence) as SEHNR and FQNEAQ. The investigation overall reported the following: Shorter templates might have been favored by PCR, but patient and control samples were amplified and corrected together, so both groups would have been affected equally by any skew. Because cDNA rather than genomic DNA was sequenced, highly expressing activated cells could have been over-represented, although no difference in activation and CD3 levels was found between groups. Naive, central memory and regulatory TCRB repertoires appeared more similar among patients than among healthy donors. At VDJ recombination sites, patients with type 1 diabetes made fewer insertions and deleted more nucleotides, a pattern implying thymic rearrangement abnormalities. A moderate but significant shortening of TCRB CDR3 length was observed in type 1 diabetes patients in all four CD4+ subsets. Only small numbers of individuals were included in the HLA sub-analyses, which left unresolved whether HLA type had any influence on TCRB rearrangement.

The receptor was derived from a woman between 18 and 29 years old with type 1 diabetes. This sequence uses TRBV7-9 and TRBJ2-7; 11 central nucleotides agree with TRBD2. Sequencing input: naive CD4+ T cells from blood. The cell subset or site label corresponds to: true naive CD4+ T cells. CDR3 region: CASSYPNSGRAYEQYF. The nucleotide sequence reads TGTGCCAGCAGCTATCCGAATAGCGGGAGGGCCTATGAGCAGTACTTC. Joined to the reference TRBV7-9 and TRBJ2-7 proteins, this CDR3 gives the full variable domain: DTGVSQNPRHKITKRGQNVTFRCDPISEHNRLYWYRQTLGQGPEFLTYFQNEAQLEKSRLLSDRFSAERPKGSFSTLEIQRTEQGDSAMYLCASSYPNSGRAYEQYFGPGTRLTVT.